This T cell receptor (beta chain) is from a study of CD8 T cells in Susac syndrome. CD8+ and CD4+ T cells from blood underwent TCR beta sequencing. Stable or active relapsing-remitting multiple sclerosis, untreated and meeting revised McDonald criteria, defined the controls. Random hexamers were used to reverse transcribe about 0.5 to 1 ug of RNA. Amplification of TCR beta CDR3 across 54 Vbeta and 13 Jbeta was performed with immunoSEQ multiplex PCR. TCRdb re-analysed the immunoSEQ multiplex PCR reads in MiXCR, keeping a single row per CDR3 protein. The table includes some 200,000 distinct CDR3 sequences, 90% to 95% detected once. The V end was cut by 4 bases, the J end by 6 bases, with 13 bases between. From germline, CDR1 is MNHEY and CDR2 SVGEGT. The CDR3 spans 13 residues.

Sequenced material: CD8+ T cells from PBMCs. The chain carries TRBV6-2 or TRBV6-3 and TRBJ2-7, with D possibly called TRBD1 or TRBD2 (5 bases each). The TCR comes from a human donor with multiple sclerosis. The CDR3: CASSSPQGPEQYF. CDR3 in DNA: TGTGCCAGCAGTTCACCCCAGGGACCCGAGCAGTACTTC.